The 12 T cell receptor beta chains reported below all come from one sample, sequenced in a study of blood T cell repertoires in COVID-19. Data came from immunoSEQ multiplex PCR; TCRdb stores just in-frame clones and leaves some out. The data contain approximately 260,000 clones, 83% of them singletons. Material: peripheral blood. These receptors all come from a man aged 60-69 years who had recovered from COVID-19.

V gene TRBV18 combines with J gene TRBJ2-2; 7 bases align to TRBD1. Germline V gene lookup returns CDR1 KGHSH and CDR2 LQKENI. With 1 base clipped from V and 2 bases from J, the junction kept 4 bases outside the gene matches. The CDR3 runs 16 residues. The CDR3 sequence: CASSPRGTVNTGELFF. The CDR3 DNA reads as TGTGCCAGCTCACCACGTGGGACAGTTAACACCGGGGAGCTGTTTTTT.

This rearrangement joins TRBV5-1 to TRBJ2-5; D remains ambiguous. The V end lost 4 bases, the J end lost 0 bases, and 10 bases lay between the germline ends. Germline-derived CDR1 and CDR2 are SGHRS and YFSETQ. This CDR3 comprises 14 residues. CDR3 coding DNA: TGCGCCAGCAGCAAACAGCCGTACCAAGAGACCCAGTACTTC. Translation: CASSKQPYQETQYF.

V and J are TRBV18 and TRBJ1-5, with D tentatively TRBD1 (5 bases). The CDR3 covers 14 residues. Between the trimmed V and J ends, which lost 6 bases and 0 bases, there was a span of 9 bases. Per germline, CDR1 KGHSH and CDR2 LQKENI. In DNA form, the CDR3 reads TGTGCCAGCTCGTCGACAGCTAGCAATCAGCCCCAGCATTTT. Amino acids: CASSSTASNQPQHF. Variable domain in full (rest from reference TRBV18 and TRBJ1-5): NAGVMQNPRHLVRRRGQEARLRCSPMKGHSHVYWYRQLPEEGLKFMVYLQKENIIDESGMPKERFSAEFPKEGPSILRIQQVVRGDSAAYFCASSSTASNQPQHFGDGTRLSIL.

The chain couples TRBV28 to TRBJ1-1; perhaps TRBD1 as D (5 bases). CDR3 length: 12 amino acids. Trimming left V 10 bases short and J 2 bases short, with 11 bases between. The germline V gene has CDR1 MDHEN and CDR2 SYDVKM. In DNA, the CDR3 is TGTGCCACCTGGGGCCACAACACTGAAGCTTTCTTT. Its translation is CATWGHNTEAFF.

V gene TRBV27 combines with J gene TRBJ2-3, with D possibly being TRBD1 (5 bases). The CDR3 totals 14 residues. Germline V lookup: CDR1 MNHEY, CDR2 SMNVEV (reference sequence). V lost 2 bases and J 4 bases, leaving 10 bases between the germline ends. CDR3: CASSLSRVADTQYF. Here the CDR3 DNA reads TGTGCCAGCAGTTTAAGCAGGGTTGCAGATACGCAGTATTTT.

This clone was seen a handful of times. The chain's CDR3 is CASSLLLGEEETQYF. CDR3 nucleotides: TGTGCCAGCAGCCTCCTTTTGGGGGAGGAAGAGACCCAGTACTTC. The V gene is TRBV7-9, the J gene TRBJ2-5; D is possibly TRBD2 (6 bases). V lost 5 bases, J lost 3 bases, and 16 bases lay in between. Germline values: CDR1 SEHNR, CDR2 FQNEAQ (reference sequence). This CDR3 region has 15 residues. The whole variable domain, remainder taken from reference TRBV7-9 and TRBJ2-5, is DTGVSQNPRHKITKRGQNVTFRCDPISEHNRLYWYRQTLGQGPEFLTYFQNEAQLEKSRLLSDRFSAERPKGSFSTLEIQRTEQGDSAMYLCASSLLLGEEETQYFGPGTRLLVL.

The gene calls are TRBV6-5 and TRBJ2-5; 11 bases are a match to TRBD2. J lost 7 bases, V lost 8 bases, and 6 bases had no gene match. The CDR3 is 13 residues long. Per the germline V gene, CDR1 is MNHEY and CDR2 is SVGAGI. CDR3: CASGTSGPGTQYF. DNA for the CDR3: TGTGCCAGCGGGACTAGCGGCCCCGGGACCCAGTACTTC.

The V and J genes are TRBV2 and TRBJ2-1; D may be TRBD1 (5 bases). The germline V and J ends were trimmed by 3 bases and 2 bases, with 11 bases remaining between them. The CDR3 extends over 15 amino acids. Germline V gene sequence: CDR1 SNHLY, CDR2 FYNNEI. The CDR3 region has the DNA TGTGCCAGCAGTGACGCCGGACAAACCTACAATGAGCAGTTCTTC. As protein: CASSDAGQTYNEQFF.

The J gene is TRBJ1-6, the V gene TRBV18; 8 nucleotides align to TRBD1. The CDR3 is 16 residues long. CDR1 KGHSH and CDR2 LQKENI come from the germline V gene. J gave up 5 bases and V 3 bases, and 6 bases lay outside the gene matches. The DNA of the CDR3 is TGTGCCAGCTCACCTACGGGACAGGAAAATAATTCACCCCTCCACTTT. It is translated as CASSPTGQENNSPLHF.

The V call is TRBV28, the J call TRBJ1-5; no firm D call. V gave up 1 base and J gave up 5 bases, with 3 bases separating them. The CDR3 extends over 12 amino acids. Germline-derived CDR1 and CDR2 are MDHEN and SYDVKM. The DNA for the CDR3 is TGTGCCAGCAGTTTATCGGATCAGCCCCAGCATTTT. Translation gives CASSLSDQPQHF.

V and J are TRBV5-6 and TRBJ2-7; D gene unclear. Trimming took 3 bases from V and 2 from J, leaving 9 bases between them. CDR3 length equals 13 residues. In germline, CDR1 is SGHDT, CDR2 YYEEEE. The CDR3 sequence is CASSSSHTYEQYF. CDR3 coding DNA: TGTGCCAGCAGCTCTTCACATACCTACGAGCAGTACTTC.

The chain uses TRBV6-1 and TRBJ1-2, with D unclear. V was shortened by 2 bases and J by 7 bases, with 11 bases between the two germline ends. The CDR3 is 13 amino acids. Germline CDR1 reads MNHNS; CDR2 reads SASEGT. The DNA of the CDR3 is TGTGCCAGCAGTGAAAGAGGGCCCGGTGGCTACACCTTC. This encodes CASSERGPGGYTF.